The clone carrying this T cell receptor beta chain has only a few counts. This sample is part of a study of identical twins. Germline CDR1 SGDLS, CDR2 YYNGEE. J was trimmed by 4 bases and V by 3 bases; bases with no gene match: 4. The CDR3 is made up of 14 amino acids. Everyone who gave samples was a healthy Caucasian. MiXCR, applied by TCRdb to the 5' RACE reads, yields one record per CDR3 protein. This sample has roughly 200,000 distinct CDR3 sequences, with about 15% found just once. The sample was also linked to a second study, of T cells expressing NK-cell markers.

The V call is TRBV9, the J call TRBJ2-7; 10 bases match TRBD2. The receptor's source is a woman between 18 and 30 years old in good health. The sample consisted of CD8+ T cells sorted from blood. The CDR3, as DNA: TGTGCCAGCAGCGATGGACTAGCGGAATACGAGCAGTACTTC. Its translation is CASSDGLAEYEQYF.